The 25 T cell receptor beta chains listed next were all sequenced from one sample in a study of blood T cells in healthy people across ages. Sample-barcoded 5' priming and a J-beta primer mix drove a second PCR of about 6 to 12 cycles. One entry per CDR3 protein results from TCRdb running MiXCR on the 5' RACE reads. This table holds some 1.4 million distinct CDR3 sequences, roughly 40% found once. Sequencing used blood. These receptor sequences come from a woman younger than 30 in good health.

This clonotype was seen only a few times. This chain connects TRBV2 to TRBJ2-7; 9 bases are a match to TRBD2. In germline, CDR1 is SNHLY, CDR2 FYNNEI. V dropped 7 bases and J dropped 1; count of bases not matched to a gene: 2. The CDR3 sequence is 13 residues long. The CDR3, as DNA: TGTGCCAGCAAAGCGGGAGGTTCCTACGAGCAGTACTTC. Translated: CASKAGGSYEQYF.

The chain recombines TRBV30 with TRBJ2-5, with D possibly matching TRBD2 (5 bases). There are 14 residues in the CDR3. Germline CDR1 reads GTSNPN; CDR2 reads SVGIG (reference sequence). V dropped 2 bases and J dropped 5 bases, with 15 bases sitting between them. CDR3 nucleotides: TGTGCCTGGAGTACCGACTACCCGCGGGAGACCCAGTACTTC. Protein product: CAWSTDYPRETQYF.

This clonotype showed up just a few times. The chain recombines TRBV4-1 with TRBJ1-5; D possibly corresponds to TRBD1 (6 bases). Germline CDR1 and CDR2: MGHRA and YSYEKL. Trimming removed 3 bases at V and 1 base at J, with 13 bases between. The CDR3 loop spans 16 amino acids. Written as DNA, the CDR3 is TGCGCCAGCAGCCAGTCCCAGGGGAGGAGCAATCAGCCCCAGCATTTT. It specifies CASSQSQGRSNQPQHF.

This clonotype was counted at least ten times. CDR3 nucleotides: TGCGCCAGCAGCCCCGGGACGTCGAACACTGAAGCTTTCTTT. Protein sequence: CASSPGTSNTEAFF. This chain uses TRBV5-1 with TRBJ1-1; tentative D call: TRBD1 (5 bases). This CDR3 has 14 amino acids. V was clipped by 4 bases and J by 1 base, with 11 bases between them. CDR1 SGHRS and CDR2 YFSETQ come from the germline V gene.

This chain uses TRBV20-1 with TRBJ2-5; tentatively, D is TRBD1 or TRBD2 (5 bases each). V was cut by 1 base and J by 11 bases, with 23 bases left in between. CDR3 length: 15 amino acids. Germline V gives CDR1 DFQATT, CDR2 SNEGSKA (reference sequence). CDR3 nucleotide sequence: TGCAGTGCTAGAGGGGGGATCTCGCCCTACAATGAGCAGTACTTC. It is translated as CSARGGISPYNEQYF.

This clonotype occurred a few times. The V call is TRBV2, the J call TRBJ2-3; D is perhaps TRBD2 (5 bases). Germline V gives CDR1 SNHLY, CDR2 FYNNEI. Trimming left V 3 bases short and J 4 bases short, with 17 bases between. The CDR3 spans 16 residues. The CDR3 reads CASSDLASPWADTQYF. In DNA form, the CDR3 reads TGTGCCAGCAGTGATTTGGCTAGCCCATGGGCAGATACGCAGTATTTT.

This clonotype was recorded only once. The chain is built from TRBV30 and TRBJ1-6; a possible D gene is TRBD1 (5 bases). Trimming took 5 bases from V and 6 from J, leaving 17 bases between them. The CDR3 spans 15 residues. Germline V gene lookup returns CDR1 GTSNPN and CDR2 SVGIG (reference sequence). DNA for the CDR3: TGTGCCTGGTACCAGGGTGGGCAGACTAATTCACCCCTCCACTTT. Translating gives CAWYQGGQTNSPLHF.

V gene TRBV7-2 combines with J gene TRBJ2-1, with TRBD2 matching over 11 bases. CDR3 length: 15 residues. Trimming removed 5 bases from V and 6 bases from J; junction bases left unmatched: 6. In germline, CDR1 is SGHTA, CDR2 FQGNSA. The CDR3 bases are TGTGCCAGCAGCCCGGGACTAGCGGTAGGCAATGAGCAGTTCTTC. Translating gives CASSPGLAVGNEQFF.

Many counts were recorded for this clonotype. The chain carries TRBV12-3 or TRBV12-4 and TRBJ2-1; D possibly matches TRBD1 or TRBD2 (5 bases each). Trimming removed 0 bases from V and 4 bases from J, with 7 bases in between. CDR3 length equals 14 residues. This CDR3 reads CASSLAGVYNEQFF. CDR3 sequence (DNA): TGTGCCAGCAGTTTAGCGGGGGTTTACAATGAGCAGTTCTTC.

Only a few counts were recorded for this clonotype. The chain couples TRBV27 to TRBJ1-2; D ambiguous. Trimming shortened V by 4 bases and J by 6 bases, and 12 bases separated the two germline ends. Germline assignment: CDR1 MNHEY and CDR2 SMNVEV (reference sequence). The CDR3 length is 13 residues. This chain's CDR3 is CASSSATLHGYTF. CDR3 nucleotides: TGTGCCAGCAGTTCTGCCACCCTCCATGGCTACACCTTC.

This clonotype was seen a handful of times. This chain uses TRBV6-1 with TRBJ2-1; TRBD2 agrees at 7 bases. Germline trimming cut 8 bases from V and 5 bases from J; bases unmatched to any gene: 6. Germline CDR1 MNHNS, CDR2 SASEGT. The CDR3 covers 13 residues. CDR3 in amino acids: CASPRTSDNEQFF. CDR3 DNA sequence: TGTGCCAGCCCCCGAACTAGCGACAATGAGCAGTTCTTC.

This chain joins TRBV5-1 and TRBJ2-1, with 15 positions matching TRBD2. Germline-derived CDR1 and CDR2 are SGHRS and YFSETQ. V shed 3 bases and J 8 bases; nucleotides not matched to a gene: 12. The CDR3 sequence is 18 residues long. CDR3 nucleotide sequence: TGCGCCAGCAGCTCCTACGGACTAGCGGGGGGGGGCGGCGATGAGCAGTTCTTC. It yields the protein CASSSYGLAGGGGDEQFF.

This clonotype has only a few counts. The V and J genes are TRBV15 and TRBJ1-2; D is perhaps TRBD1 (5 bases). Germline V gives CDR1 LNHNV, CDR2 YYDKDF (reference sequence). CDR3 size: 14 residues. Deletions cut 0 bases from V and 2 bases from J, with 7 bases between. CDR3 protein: CATSRDRDNYGYTF. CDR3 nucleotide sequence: TGTGCCACCAGCAGAGATCGGGACAACTATGGCTACACCTTC.

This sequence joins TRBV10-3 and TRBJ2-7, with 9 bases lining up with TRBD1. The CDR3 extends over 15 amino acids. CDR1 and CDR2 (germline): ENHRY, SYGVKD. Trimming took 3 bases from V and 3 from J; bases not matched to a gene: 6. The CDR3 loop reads CAISDFGQGIYEQYF. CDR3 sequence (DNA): TGTGCCATCAGTGATTTTGGACAGGGGATCTACGAGCAGTACTTC.

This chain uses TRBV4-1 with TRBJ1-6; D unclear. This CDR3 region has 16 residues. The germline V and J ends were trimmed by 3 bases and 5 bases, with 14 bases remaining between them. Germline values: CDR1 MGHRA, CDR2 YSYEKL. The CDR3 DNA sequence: TGCGCCAGCAGCCAGGGAGTGGCATTGAATAATTCACCCCTCCACTTT. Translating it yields CASSQGVALNNSPLHF.

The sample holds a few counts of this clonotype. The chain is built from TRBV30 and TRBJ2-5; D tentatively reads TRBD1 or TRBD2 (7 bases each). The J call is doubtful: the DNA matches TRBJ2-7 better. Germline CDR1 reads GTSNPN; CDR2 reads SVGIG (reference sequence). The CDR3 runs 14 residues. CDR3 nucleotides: TGTGCCTGGAGTGTAAGCGGGACAGTCTACGAGCAGTACTTC. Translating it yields CAWSVSGTVYEQYF.

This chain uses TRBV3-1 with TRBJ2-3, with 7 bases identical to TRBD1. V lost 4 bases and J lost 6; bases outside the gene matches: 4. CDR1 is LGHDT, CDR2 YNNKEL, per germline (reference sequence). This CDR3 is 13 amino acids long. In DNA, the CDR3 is TGTGCCAGCAGCCCGACAGGGTATGATACGCAGTATTTT. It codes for CASSPTGYDTQYF.

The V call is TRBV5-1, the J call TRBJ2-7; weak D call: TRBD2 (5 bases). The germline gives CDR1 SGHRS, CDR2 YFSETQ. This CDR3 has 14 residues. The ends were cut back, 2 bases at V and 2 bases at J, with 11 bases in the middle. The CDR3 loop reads CASSFERPAYEQYF. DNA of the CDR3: TGCGCCAGCAGCTTTGAGCGGCCCGCCTACGAGCAGTACTTC.

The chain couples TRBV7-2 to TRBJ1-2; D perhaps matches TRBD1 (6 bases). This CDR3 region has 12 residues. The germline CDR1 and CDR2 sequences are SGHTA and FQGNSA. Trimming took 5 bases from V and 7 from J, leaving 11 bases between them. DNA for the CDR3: TGTGCCAGCAGCCATGGGACAACTGGCTACACCTTC. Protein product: CASSHGTTGYTF.

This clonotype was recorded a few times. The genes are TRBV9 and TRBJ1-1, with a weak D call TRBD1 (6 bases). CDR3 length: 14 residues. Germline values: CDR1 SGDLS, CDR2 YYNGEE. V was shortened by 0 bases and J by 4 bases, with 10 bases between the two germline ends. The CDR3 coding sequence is TGTGCCAGCAGCGTAGAAGTAGGGGGCACTGAAGCTTTCTTT. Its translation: CASSVEVGGTEAFF.

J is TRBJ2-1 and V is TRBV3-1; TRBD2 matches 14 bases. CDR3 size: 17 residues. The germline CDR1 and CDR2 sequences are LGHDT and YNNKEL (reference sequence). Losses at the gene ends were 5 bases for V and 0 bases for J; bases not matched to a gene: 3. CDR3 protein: CASSFGTSGSSYNEQFF. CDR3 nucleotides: TGTGCCAGCAGCTTCGGGACTAGCGGGAGCTCCTACAATGAGCAGTTCTTC.

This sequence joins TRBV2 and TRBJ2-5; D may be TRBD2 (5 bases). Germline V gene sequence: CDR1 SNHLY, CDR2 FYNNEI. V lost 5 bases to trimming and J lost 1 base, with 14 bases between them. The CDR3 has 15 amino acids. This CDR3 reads CASSLRGGVQETQYF. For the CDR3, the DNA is TGTGCCAGCAGTCTCCGGGGTGGGGTCCAAGAGACCCAGTACTTC.

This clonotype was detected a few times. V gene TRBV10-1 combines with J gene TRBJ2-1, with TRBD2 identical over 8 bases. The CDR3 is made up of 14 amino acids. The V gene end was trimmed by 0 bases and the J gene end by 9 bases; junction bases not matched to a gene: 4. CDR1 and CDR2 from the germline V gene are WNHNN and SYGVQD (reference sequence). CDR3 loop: CASSESSGGSEQFF. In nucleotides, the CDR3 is TGCGCCAGCAGTGAGTCCAGCGGGGGTAGTGAGCAGTTCTTC.

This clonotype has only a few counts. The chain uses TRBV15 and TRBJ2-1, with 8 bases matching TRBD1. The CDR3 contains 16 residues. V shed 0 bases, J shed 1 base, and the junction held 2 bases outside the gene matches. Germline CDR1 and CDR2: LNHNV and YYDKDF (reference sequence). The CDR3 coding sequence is TGTGCCACCAGCAGAGATGACAGGGGTTCCTACAATGAGCAGTTCTTC. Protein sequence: CATSRDDRGSYNEQFF.

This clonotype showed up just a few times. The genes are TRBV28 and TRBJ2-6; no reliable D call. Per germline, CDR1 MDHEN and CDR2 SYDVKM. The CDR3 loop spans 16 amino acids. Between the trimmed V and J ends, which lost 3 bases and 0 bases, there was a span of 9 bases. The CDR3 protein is CASSFSESSGANVLTF. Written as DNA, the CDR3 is TGTGCCAGCAGTTTTTCCGAAAGCTCTGGGGCCAACGTCCTGACTTTC. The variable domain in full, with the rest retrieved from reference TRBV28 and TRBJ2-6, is DVKVTQSSRYLVKRTGEKVFLECVQDMDHENMFWYRQDPGLGLRLIYFSYDVKMKEKGDIPEGYSVSREKKERFSLILESASTNQTSMYLCASSFSESSGANVLTFGAGSRLTVL.